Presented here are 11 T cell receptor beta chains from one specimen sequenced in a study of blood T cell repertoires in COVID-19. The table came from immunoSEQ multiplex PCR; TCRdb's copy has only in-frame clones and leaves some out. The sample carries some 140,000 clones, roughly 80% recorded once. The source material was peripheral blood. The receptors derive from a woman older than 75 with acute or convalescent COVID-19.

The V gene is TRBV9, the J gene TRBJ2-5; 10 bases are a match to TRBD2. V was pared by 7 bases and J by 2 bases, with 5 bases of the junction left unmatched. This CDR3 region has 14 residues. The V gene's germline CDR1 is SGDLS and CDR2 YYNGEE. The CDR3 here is CASSTSGVQETQYF. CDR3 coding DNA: TGTGCCAGCTCTACTAGCGGGGTACAAGAGACCCAGTACTTC.

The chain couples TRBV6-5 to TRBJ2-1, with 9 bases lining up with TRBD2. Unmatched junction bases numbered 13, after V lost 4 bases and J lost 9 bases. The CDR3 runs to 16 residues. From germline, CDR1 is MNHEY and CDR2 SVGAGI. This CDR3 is CASSLSAGGILSEQFF. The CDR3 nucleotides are TGTGCCAGCAGTTTGTCTGCGGGGGGGATATTGAGTGAGCAGTTCTTC.

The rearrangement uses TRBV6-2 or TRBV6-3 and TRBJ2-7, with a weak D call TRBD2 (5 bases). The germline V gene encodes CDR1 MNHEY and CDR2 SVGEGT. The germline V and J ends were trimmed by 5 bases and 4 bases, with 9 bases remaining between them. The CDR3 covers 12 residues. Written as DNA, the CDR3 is TGTGCCAGCAGTGAGGACTGGTACGAGCAGTACTTC. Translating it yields CASSEDWYEQYF.

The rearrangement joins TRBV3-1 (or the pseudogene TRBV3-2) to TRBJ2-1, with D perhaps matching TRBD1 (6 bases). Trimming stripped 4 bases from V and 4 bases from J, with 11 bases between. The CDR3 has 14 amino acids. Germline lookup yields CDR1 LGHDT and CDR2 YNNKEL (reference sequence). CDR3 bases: TGTGCCAGCAGCCGGGGACACCCATACAATGAGCAGTTCTTC. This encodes CASSRGHPYNEQFF.

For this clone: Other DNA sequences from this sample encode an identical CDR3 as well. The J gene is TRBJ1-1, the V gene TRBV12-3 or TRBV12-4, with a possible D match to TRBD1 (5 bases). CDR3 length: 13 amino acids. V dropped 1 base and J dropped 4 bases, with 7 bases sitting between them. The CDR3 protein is CASSLGGGTEAFF. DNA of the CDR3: TGTGCCAGCAGTTTAGGGGGGGGCACTGAAGCTTTCTTT.

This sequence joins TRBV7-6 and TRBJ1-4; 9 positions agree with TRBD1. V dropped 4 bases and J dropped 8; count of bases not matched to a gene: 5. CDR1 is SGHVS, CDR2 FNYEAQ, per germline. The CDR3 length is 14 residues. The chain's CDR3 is CASSSPGQGEKLFF. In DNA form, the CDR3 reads TGTGCCAGCAGCTCCCCAGGACAGGGGGAAAAACTGTTTTTT. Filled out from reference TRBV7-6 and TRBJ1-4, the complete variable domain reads GAGVSQSPRYKVTKRGQDVALRCDPISGHVSLYWYRQALGQGPEFLTYFNYEAQQDKSGLPNDRFSAERPEGSISTLTIQRTEQRDSAMYRCASSSPGQGEKLFFGSGTQLSVL.

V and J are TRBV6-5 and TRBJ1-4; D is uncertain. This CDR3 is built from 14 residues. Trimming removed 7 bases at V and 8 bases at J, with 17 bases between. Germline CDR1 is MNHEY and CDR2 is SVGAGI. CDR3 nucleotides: TGTGCCAGCATAGCCCAGAAGGTTGGGGAAAAACTGTTTTTT. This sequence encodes CASIAQKVGEKLFF.

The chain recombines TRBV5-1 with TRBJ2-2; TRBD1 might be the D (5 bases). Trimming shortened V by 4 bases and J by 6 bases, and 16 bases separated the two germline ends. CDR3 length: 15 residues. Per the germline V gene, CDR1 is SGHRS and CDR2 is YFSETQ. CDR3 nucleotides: TGCGCCAGCAGCGGTAGGGGTACGCAGGCCGGGGAGCTGTTTTTT. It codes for CASSGRGTQAGELFF.

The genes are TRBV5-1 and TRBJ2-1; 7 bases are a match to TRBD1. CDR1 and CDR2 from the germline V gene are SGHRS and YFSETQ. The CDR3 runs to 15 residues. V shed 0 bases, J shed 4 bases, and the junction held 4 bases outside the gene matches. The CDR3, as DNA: TGCGCCAGCAGCTTGGCGGACAGGCTATACAATGAGCAGTTCTTC. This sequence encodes CASSLADRLYNEQFF.

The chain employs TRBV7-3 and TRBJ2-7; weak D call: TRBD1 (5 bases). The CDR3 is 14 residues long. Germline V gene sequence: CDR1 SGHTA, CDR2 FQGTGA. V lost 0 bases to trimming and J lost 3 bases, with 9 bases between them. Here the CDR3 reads CASSLTSQGYEQYF. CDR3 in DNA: TGTGCCAGCAGCTTAACAAGTCAGGGCTACGAGCAGTACTTC.

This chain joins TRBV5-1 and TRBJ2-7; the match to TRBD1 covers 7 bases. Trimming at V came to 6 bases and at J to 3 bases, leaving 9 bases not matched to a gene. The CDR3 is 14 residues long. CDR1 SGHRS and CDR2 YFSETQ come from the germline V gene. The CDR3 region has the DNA TGCGCCAGCACACAGGGGACCCGAAACTACGAGCAGTACTTC. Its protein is CASTQGTRNYEQYF.